The 13 T cell receptor beta chains listed next were all sequenced from one sample in a study of blood T cell repertoires in COVID-19. Generated by immunoSEQ multiplex PCR, the TCRdb table keeps only in-frame clones and is missing some. The table records roughly 33,000 clones, approximately 87% of them present only once. Sequencing was carried out using peripheral blood. The receptors were gathered from a man at least 80 years old with active COVID-19.

This clone was detected only once. The chain combines TRBV6-5 with TRBJ1-5; D perhaps matches TRBD1 (6 bases). Trimming removed 6 bases at V and 7 bases at J, with 13 bases between. CDR1 is MNHEY, CDR2 SVGAGI, per germline. CDR3 size: 13 residues. CDR3 nucleotides: TGTGCCAGCAGCCCCGGGACAAGGCAGCCCCAGCATTTT. Translation: CASSPGTRQPQHF.

This chain joins TRBV19 and TRBJ1-1; the match to TRBD1 covers 8 bases. Germline V gives CDR1 LNHDA, CDR2 SQIVND (reference sequence). Trimming removed 1 base from V and 4 bases from J; junction bases left unmatched: 2. The CDR3 is made up of 14 amino acids. In DNA form, the CDR3 reads TGTGCCAGTAGTATAGCAGGGGGCCGCACTGAAGCTTTCTTT. Translation: CASSIAGGRTEAFF.

Details on this clone: The missing conserved phenylalanine or tryptophan at the end of this CDR3 makes a read error likely. The DNA is left out, because the CDR3 cannot be placed on it with certainty; the CDR3 is given as TCRdb lists it. The chain couples TRBV4-3 to TRBJ2-3; the DNA was not compared with TRBD2, the D call given in the table. Germline V gene data show CDR1 as LGHNA and CDR2 as YSLEER. The CDR3 has 17 residues if both end residues are counted. CDR3 amino acids: CASSQAMVGLAGNLRFR.

This clone showed up just once. The chain carries TRBV7-2 and TRBJ1-1; possible D gene TRBD1, 5 bases. The CDR3 loop spans 14 amino acids. The V gene's germline CDR1 is SGHTA and CDR2 FQGNSA. V was pared by 5 bases and J by 2 bases, with 12 bases between. The CDR3 here is CASSNGGFNTEAFF. The CDR3 bases are TGTGCCAGCAGCAACGGGGGGTTTAACACTGAAGCTTTCTTT.

The V gene is TRBV11-2, the J gene TRBJ1-3, with 7 bases lining up with TRBD1. Trimming removed 6 bases from V and 4 bases from J; junction bases left unmatched: 6. CDR1 is SGHAT and CDR2 is FQNNGV in the germline V gene. CDR3 length: 14 residues. This CDR3 is CASREQGSGNTIYF. The CDR3 DNA reads TGTGCCAGCAGAGAACAGGGGTCCGGAAACACCATATATTTT. The full variable domain, completed using reference TRBV11-2 and TRBJ1-3, is EAGVAQSPRYKIIEKRQSVAFWCNPISGHATLYWYQQILGQGPKLLIQFQNNGVVDDSQLPKDRFSAERLKGVDSTLKIQPAKLEDSAVYLCASREQGSGNTIYFGEGSWLTVV.

This clone has only one observation. The chain is built from TRBV7-2 and TRBJ2-2, with D maybe TRBD1 (6 bases). The CDR3 contains 15 residues. Germline lookup yields CDR1 SGHTA and CDR2 FQGNSA. V was trimmed by 5 bases and J by 6 bases, leaving 16 bases between them. The CDR3 is CASSTTGTQAGELFF. CDR3 sequence (DNA): TGTGCCAGCAGCACCACCGGGACACAGGCCGGGGAGCTGTTTTTT.

This rearrangement joins TRBV9 to TRBJ2-2, with no clear D. This CDR3 is built from 14 residues. V was cut by 0 bases and J by 8 bases, with 11 bases left in between. Looked up from germline, CDR1 is SGDLS and CDR2 is YYNGEE. CDR3 in amino acids: CASSVELGIGELFF. The CDR3 DNA is TGTGCCAGCAGCGTAGAGCTAGGAATTGGGGAGCTGTTTTTT.

CDR3 residues: CASSLEAAINTEAFF. The CDR3, as DNA: TGCGCCAGCAGCTTGGAGGCAGCGATCAACACTGAAGCTTTCTTT. This rearrangement joins TRBV5-1 to TRBJ1-1; no reliable D call. With 0 bases removed from V and 2 bases from J, the gap between germline ends came to 11 bases. Germline lookup yields CDR1 SGHRS and CDR2 YFSETQ. The CDR3 extends over 15 amino acids.

On this clone itself: In the same sample, other DNA sequences code for this CDR3. CDR3 DNA sequence: TGTGCCAGCTCACCGCTCGCGGGAGGAACCGGGGAGCTGTTTTTT. Protein product: CASSPLAGGTGELFF. The chain carries TRBV18 and TRBJ2-2, with 8 bases identical to TRBD2. Germline V gene lookup returns CDR1 KGHSH and CDR2 LQKENI. The junction had 5 bases not matched to a gene; V was cut back by 3 bases and J by 5 bases. The CDR3 has 15 amino acids.

The rearrangement uses TRBV7-2 and TRBJ1-6, with a weak D call TRBD1 (5 bases). Germline values: CDR1 SGHTA, CDR2 FQGNSA. The CDR3 consists of 16 residues. V gave up 5 bases and J gave up 0 bases, with 11 bases separating them. The CDR3 sequence is CASSPYRSSYNSPLHF. CDR3 nucleotide sequence: TGTGCCAGCAGCCCCTACAGGAGCTCCTATAATTCACCCCTCCACTTT.

The chain couples TRBV3-1 (or the pseudogene TRBV3-2) to TRBJ2-3, with 10 bases that match TRBD2. After removal of 1 base from V and 4 bases from J, the junction contained 5 bases not matched to a gene. Germline CDR1 and CDR2: LGHDT and YNNKEL (reference sequence). The CDR3 runs to 16 residues. Here the CDR3 reads CASSQASGSGADTQYF. The CDR3 nucleotides are TGTGCCAGCAGCCAAGCTAGCGGGAGCGGGGCAGATACGCAGTATTTT.

The chain recombines TRBV25-1 with TRBJ2-5; possible D gene TRBD2, 5 bases. The CDR3 covers 13 residues. Germline V lookup: CDR1 MGHDK, CDR2 SYGVNS. The V gene lost 4 bases and the J gene lost 5 bases, with 11 bases spanning the gap. This chain's CDR3 is CASSAHGSETQYF. DNA of the CDR3: TGTGCCAGCAGTGCACATGGGAGCGAGACCCAGTACTTC. Full variable domain (missing parts from reference TRBV25-1 and TRBJ2-5): EADIYQTPRYLVIGTGKKITLECSQTMGHDKMYWYQQDPGMELHLIHYSYGVNSTEKGDLSSESTVSRIRTEHFPLTLESARPSHTSQYLCASSAHGSETQYFGPGTRLLVL.

The chain has TRBV19 and TRBJ1-1; D not certain. Trimming took 2 bases from V and 1 from J, leaving 14 bases between them. CDR3 length equals 16 residues. In germline, CDR1 is LNHDA, CDR2 SQIVND (reference sequence). CDR3 sequence: CASSIPSAPGNTEAFF. The DNA for the CDR3 is TGTGCCAGTAGTATACCCTCCGCCCCGGGGAACACTGAAGCTTTCTTT.